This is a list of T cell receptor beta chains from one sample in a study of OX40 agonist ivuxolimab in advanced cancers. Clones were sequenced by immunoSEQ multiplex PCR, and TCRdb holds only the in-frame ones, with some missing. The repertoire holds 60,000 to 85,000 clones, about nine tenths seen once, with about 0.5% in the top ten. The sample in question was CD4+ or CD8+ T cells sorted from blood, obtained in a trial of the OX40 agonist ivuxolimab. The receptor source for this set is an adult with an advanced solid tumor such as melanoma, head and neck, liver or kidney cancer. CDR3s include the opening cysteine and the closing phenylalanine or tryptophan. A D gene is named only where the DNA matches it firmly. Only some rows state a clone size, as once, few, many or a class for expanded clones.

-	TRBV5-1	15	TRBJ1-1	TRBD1	CASSPRQGGATEAFF	TGCGCCAGCAGCCCCCGACAGGGTGGGGCCACTGAAGCTTTCTTT
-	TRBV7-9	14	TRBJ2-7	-	CASSLGGLAYEQYF	TGTGCCAGCAGCTTAGGGGGACTTGCCTACGAGCAGTACTTC
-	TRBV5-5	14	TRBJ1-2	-	CASSGQGFSYGYTF	TGTGCCAGCAGCGGTCAGGGGTTTAGCTATGGCTACACCTTC
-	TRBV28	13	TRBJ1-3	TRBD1	CVVQGQLANTIYF	TGTGTCGTTCAGGGACAGCTAGCAAACACCATATATTTT
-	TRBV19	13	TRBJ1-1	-	CASSTRWNTEAFF	TGTGCCAGTAGTACTCGTTGGAACACTGAAGCTTTCTTT
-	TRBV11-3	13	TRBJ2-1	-	CASSLHTESEQFF	TGTGCCAGCAGCTTACACACAGAAAGTGAGCAGTTCTTC
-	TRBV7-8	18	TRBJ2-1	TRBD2	CASSRRGRSSGSGNEQFF	TGTGCCAGCAGCCGTAGAGGGCGCTCTAGCGGGAGTGGGAATGAGCAGTTCTTC
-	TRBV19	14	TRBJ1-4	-	CASSQGTTNEKLFF	TGTGCCAGTAGTCAAGGGACAACTAATGAAAAACTGTTTTTT
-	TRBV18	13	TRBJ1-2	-	CASSPQRGNGYTF	TGTGCCAGCTCACCTCAAAGAGGGAATGGCTACACCTTC
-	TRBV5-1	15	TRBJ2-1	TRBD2	CASSLIGAGDNEQFF	TGCGCCAGCAGCTTGATCGGGGCGGGAGACAATGAGCAGTTCTTC
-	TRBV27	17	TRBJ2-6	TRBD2	CASKVSGLASGANVLTF	TGTGCCAGCAAAGTTTCAGGACTAGCGTCTGGGGCCAACGTCCTGACTTTC
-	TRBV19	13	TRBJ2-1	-	CASSWGNYNEQFF	TGTGCCAGTAGTTGGGGGAACTACAATGAGCAGTTCTTC
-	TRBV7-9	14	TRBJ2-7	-	CASSPEWPDHEQYF	TGTGCCAGCAGCCCCGAATGGCCAGACCACGAGCAGTACTTC
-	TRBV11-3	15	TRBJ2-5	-	CASSLRGTDQETQYF	TGTGCCAGCAGCTTAAGAGGAACAGACCAAGAGACCCAGTACTTC
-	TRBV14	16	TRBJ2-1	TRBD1	CASSHDRALKGNEQFF	TGTGCCAGCAGCCATGACAGGGCCCTTAAGGGGAATGAGCAGTTCTTC
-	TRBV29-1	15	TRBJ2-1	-	CSVEASGRGATGQFF	TGCAGCGTTGAAGCTTCCGGGAGAGGGGCGACCGGGCAGTTCTTC
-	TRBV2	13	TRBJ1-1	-	CASSENWGTEAFF	TGTGCCAGCAGTGAAAATTGGGGCACTGAAGCTTTCTTT
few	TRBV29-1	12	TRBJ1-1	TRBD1	CSVGDRVGEAFF	TGCAGCGTTGGGGACAGGGTCGGCGAAGCTTTCTTT
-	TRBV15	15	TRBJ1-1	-	CATSRERPGRTEAFF	TGTGCCACCAGCAGAGAGAGGCCAGGGCGGACTGAAGCTTTCTTT
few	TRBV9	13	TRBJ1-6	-	CASRAGNNSPLHF	TGTGCCAGCCGGGCAGGGAACAATTCACCCCTCCACTTT
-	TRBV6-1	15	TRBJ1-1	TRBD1	CASSELDRARTEAFF	TGTGCCAGCAGTGAACTCGACAGGGCGCGGACTGAAGCTTTCTTT
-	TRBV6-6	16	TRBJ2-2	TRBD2	CASSYSLTGGPEELFF	TGTGCCAGCAGTTACTCCCTTACGGGAGGGCCGGAGGAGCTGTTTTTT
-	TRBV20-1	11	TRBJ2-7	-	CSAARDYEQYF	TGCAGTGCGGCCAGAGACTACGAGCAGTACTTC
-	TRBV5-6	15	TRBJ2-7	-	CASSRTWQFSYEQYF	TGTGCCAGCAGCCGGACTTGGCAGTTCTCCTACGAGCAGTACTTC
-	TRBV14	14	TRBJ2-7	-	CASSAQEISYEQYF	TGTGCCAGCAGCGCACAGGAGATCTCCTACGAGCAGTACTTC
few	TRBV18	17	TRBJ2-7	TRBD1	CASSRTSGTGPTVEQYF	TGTGCCAGCTCACGGACCTCCGGGACAGGCCCTACTGTCGAGCAGTACTTC
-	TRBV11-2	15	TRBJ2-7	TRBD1	CASSSWTGGPNEQYF	TGTGCCAGCAGCTCCTGGACAGGGGGCCCAAACGAGCAGTACTTC
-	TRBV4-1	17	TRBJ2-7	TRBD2	CASSQVASGTSGYEQYF	TGCGCCAGCAGCCAAGTGGCTAGCGGGACCTCCGGATACGAGCAGTACTTC
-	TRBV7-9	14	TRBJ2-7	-	CASRSGDLGYEQYF	TGTGCCAGCAGATCAGGGGACCTAGGATACGAGCAGTACTTC
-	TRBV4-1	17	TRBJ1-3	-	CASSLSGGSRSGNTIYF	TGCGCCAGCAGCCTCTCTGGGGGCTCGCGCTCTGGAAACACCATATATTTT
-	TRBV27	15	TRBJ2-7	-	CASSLGQPGSYEQYF	TGTGCCAGCAGTTTAGGACAGCCTGGATCCTACGAGCAGTACTTC
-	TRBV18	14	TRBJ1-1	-	CASSQNVDRPEAFF	TGTGCCAGCTCACAAAACGTCGACAGGCCAGAAGCTTTCTTT
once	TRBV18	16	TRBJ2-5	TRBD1	CASSPRSGTGLETQYF	TGTGCCAGCTCACCACGATCCGGGACAGGTCTAGAGACCCAGTACTTC
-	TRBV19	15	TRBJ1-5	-	CASRTLGHSNQPQHF	TGTGCCAGTAGAACCCTGGGCCATAGCAATCAGCCCCAGCATTTT
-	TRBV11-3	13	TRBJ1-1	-	CASSLVPSTEAFF	TGTGCCAGCAGCTTAGTCCCCTCCACTGAAGCTTTCTTT
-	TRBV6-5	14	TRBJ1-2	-	CASSYRGTAHGYTF	TGTGCCAGCAGTTACAGGGGCACCGCCCATGGCTACACCTTC
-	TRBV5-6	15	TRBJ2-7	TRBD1	CASSLPTGGSYEQYF	TGTGCCAGCAGCTTGCCGACAGGGGGCTCCTACGAGCAGTACTTC
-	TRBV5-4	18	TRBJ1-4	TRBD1	CASSLAFGQGLGQEKLFF	TGTGCCAGCAGCTTGGCCTTCGGACAGGGCCTCGGTCAGGAAAAACTGTTTTTT
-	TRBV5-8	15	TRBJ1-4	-	CASSLGTGFNEKLFF	TGTGCCAGCAGCTTGGGTACAGGTTTTAATGAAAAACTGTTTTTT
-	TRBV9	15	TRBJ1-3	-	CASSVGRAGGNTIYF	TGTGCCAGCAGCGTAGGGCGGGCGGGAGGAAACACCATATATTTT
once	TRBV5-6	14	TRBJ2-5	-	CASSLWAGGETQYF	TGTGCCAGCAGCTTGTGGGCCGGGGGAGAGACCCAGTACTTC